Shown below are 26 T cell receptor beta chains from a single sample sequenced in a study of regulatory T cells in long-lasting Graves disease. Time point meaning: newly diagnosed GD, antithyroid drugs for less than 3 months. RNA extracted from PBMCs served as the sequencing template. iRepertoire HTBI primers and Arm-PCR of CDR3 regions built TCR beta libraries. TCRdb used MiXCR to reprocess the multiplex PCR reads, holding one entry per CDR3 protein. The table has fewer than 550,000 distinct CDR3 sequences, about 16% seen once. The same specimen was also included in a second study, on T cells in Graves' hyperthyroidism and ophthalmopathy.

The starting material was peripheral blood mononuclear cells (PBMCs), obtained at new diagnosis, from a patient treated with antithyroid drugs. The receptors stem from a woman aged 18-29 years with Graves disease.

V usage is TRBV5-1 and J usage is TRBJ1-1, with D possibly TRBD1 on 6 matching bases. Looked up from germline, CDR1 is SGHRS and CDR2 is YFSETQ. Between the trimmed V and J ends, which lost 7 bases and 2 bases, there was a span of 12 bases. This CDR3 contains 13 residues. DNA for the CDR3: TGCGCCAGCGACCGAGGGGGTAACACTGAAGCTTTCTTT. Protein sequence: CASDRGGNTEAFF. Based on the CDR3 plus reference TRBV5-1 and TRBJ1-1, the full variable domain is KAGVTQTPRYLIKTRGQQVTLSCSPISGHRSVSWYQQTPGQGLQFLFEYFSETQRNKGNFPGRFSGRQFSNSRSEMNVSTLELGDSALYLCASDRGGNTEAFFGQGTRLTVV.

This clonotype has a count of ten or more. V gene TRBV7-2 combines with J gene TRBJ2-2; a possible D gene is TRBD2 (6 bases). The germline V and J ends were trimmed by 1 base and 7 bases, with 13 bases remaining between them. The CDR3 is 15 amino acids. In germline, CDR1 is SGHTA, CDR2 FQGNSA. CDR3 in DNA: TGTGCCAGCAGCTTAGGCGCGGGGCCGAGCGGGGAGCTGTTTTTT. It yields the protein CASSLGAGPSGELFF.

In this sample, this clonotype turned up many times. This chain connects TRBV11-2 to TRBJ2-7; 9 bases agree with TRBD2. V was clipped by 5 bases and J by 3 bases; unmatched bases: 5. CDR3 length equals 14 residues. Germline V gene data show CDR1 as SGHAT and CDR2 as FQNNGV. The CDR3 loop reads CASSLTSGIYEQYF. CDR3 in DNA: TGTGCCAGCAGCCTGACTAGCGGAATCTACGAGCAGTACTTC.

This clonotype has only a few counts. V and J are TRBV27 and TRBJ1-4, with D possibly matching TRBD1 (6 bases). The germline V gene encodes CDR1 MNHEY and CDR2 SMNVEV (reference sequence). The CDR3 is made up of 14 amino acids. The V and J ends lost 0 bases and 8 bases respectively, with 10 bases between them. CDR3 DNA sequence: TGTGCCAGCAGTTTATCCGGGACATTCGAAAAACTGTTTTTT. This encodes CASSLSGTFEKLFF. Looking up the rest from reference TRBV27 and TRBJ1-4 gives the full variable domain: EAQVTQNPRYLITVTGKKLTVTCSQNMNHEYMSWYRQDPGLGLRQIYYSMNVEVTDKGDVPEGYKVSRKEKRNFPLILESPSPNQTSLYFCASSLSGTFEKLFFGSGTQLSVL.

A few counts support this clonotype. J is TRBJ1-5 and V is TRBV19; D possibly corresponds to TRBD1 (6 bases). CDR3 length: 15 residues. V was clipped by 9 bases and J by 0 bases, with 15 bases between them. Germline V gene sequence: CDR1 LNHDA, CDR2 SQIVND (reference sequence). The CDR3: CASLGAPNSNQPQHF. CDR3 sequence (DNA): TGTGCCAGCCTGGGGGCCCCTAATAGCAATCAGCCCCAGCATTTT.

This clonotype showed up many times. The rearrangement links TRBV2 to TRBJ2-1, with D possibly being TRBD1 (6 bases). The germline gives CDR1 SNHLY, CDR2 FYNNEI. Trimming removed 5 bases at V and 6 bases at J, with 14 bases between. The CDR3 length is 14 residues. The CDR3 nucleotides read TGTGCCAGCAGTCCACCAACAGGGTTCAATGAGCAGTTCTTC. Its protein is CASSPPTGFNEQFF.

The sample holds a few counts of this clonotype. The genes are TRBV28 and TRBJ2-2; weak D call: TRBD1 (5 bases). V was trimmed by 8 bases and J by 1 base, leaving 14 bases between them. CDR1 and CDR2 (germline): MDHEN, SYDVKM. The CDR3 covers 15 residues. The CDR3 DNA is TGTGCCAGCCTTACAACAGGTGGGAACACCGGGGAGCTGTTTTTT. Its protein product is CASLTTGGNTGELFF.

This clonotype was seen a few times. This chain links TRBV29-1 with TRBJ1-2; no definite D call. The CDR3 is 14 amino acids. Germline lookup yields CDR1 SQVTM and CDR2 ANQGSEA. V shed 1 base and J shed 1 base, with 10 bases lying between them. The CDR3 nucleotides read TGCAGCGTTGAAGGGTCAGAACTTAACTATGGCTACACCTTC. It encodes CSVEGSELNYGYTF.

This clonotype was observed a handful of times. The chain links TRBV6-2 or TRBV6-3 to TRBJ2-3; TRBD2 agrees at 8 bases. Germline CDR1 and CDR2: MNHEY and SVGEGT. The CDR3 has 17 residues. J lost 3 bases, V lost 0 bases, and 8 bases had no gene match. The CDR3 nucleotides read TGTGCCAGCAGTTACTCGGCGGGGGGCGCGAATACAGATACGCAGTATTTT. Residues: CASSYSAGGANTDTQYF.

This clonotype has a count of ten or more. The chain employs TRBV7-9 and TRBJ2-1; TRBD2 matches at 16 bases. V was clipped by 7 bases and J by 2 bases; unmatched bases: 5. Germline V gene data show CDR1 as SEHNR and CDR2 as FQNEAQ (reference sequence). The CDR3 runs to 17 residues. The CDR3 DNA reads TGTGCCAGCACGGGACTAGCGGGAGGGCAGACCTACAATGAGCAGTTCTTC. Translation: CASTGLAGGQTYNEQFF.

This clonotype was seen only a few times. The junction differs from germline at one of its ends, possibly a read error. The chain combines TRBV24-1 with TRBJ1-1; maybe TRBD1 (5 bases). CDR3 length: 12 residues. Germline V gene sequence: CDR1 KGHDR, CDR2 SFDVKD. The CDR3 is CGTSTGVGQAFF. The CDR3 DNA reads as TGTGGCACCAGTACGGGGGTCGGGCAAGCTTTCTTT.

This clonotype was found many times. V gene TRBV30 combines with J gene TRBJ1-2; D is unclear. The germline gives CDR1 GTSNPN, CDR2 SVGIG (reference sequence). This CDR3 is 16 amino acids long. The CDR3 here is CGLNDGEGRTFYGYTF. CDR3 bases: TGTGGCCTCAACGACGGAGAGGGCCGCACATTCTATGGCTACACCTTC.

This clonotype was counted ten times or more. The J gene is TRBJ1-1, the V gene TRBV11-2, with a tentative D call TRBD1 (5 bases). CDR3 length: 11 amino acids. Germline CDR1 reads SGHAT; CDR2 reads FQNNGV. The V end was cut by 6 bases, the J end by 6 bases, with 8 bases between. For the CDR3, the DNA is TGTGCCAGCAGTACAGGTCCTGAAGCTTTCTTT. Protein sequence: CASSTGPEAFF.

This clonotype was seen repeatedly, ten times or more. The CDR3 nucleotides are TGTGCCACCAGCAGAGTACCGGATCCCTACGAGCAGTACTTC. Its translation: CATSRVPDPYEQYF. This chain joins TRBV15 and TRBJ2-7; D gene uncertain. From germline, CDR1 is LNHNV and CDR2 YYDKDF (reference sequence). Trimming shortened V by 1 base and J by 2 bases, and 9 bases separated the two germline ends. CDR3 length equals 14 residues.

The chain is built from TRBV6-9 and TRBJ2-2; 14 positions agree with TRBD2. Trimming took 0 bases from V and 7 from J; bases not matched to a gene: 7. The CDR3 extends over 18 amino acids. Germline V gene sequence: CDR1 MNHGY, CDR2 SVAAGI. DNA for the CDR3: TGTGCCAGCAGTTATTCTTGGGGACTAGCGGGAGAAATCGGGGAGCTGTTTTTT. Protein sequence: CASSYSWGLAGEIGELFF.

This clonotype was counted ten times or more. In DNA form, the CDR3 reads TGTGCCTTTGGAGCGGGGGCAGGCCACTATGGCTACACCTTC. Residues: CAFGAGAGHYGYTF. V is TRBV30 and J is TRBJ1-2, with a weak D call TRBD1 (6 bases). Germline V gene sequence: CDR1 GTSNPN, CDR2 SVGIG (reference sequence). V shed 7 bases and J shed 3 bases, with 18 bases lying between them. This CDR3 has 14 amino acids.

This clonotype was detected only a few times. Here the CDR3 DNA reads TGTGCCAGCATACTAGCGGGCACAGATACGCAGTATTTT. Amino acid sequence: CASILAGTDTQYF. This chain links TRBV6-1 with TRBJ2-3; the match to TRBD2 covers 8 bases. CDR3 length: 13 residues. V was pared by 7 bases and J by 1 base, with 1 base of the junction left unmatched. Germline V gene lookup returns CDR1 MNHNS and CDR2 SASEGT.

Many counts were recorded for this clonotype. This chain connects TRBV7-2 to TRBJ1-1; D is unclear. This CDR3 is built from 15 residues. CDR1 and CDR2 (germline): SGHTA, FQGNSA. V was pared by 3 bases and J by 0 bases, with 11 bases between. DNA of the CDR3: TGTGCCAGCAGCTTTCATTCGGCAGTGAACACTGAAGCTTTCTTT. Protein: CASSFHSAVNTEAFF.

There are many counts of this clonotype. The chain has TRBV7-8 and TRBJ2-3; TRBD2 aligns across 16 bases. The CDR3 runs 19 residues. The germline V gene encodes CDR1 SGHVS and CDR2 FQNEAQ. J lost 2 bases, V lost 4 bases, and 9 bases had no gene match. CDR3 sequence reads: CASSSTGTSGRGFTDTQYF. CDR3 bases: TGTGCCAGCAGCTCGACCGGGACTAGCGGGAGGGGATTCACAGATACGCAGTATTTT. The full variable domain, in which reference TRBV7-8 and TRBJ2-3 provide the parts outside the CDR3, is GAGVSQSPRYKVAKRGQDVALRCDPISGHVSLFWYQQALGQGPEFLTYFQNEAQLDKSGLPSDRFFAERPEGSVSTLKIQRTQQEDSAVYLCASSSTGTSGRGFTDTQYFGPGTRLTVL.

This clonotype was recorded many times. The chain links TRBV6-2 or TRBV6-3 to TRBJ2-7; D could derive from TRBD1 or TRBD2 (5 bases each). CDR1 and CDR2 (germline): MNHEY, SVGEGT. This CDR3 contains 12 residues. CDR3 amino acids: CALRGDLYEQYF. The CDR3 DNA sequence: TGTGCATTGAGGGGTGACCTCTACGAGCAGTACTTC.

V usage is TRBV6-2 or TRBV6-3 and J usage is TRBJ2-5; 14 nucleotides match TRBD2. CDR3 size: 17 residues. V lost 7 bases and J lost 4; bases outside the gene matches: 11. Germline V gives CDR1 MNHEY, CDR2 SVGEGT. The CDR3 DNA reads TGTGCCAGCAATCGCGGGACTAGCGGGAGAAGGTCAGAGACCCAGTACTTC. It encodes CASNRGTSGRRSETQYF.

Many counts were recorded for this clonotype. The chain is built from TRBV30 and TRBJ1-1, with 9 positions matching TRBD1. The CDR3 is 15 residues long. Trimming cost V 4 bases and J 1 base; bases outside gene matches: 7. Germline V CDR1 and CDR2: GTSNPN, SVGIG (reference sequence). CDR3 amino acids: CAWNSWTGENTEAFF. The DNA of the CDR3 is TGTGCCTGGAATTCTTGGACAGGGGAGAACACTGAAGCTTTCTTT.

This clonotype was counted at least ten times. The CDR3 DNA reads TGTGCCAGCAGCCAGACAGGGGACTACGAGCAGTACTTC. Amino acid sequence: CASSQTGDYEQYF. V gene TRBV7-2 combines with J gene TRBJ2-7; TRBD1 matches 8 bases. Trimming cost V 5 bases and J 3 bases; bases outside gene matches: 3. Germline CDR1 is SGHTA and CDR2 is FQGNSA. CDR3 length: 13 residues.

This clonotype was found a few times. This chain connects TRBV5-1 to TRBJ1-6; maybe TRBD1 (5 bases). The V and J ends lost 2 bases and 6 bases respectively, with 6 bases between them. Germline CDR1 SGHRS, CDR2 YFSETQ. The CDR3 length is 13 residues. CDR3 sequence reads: CASSFQGNSPLHF. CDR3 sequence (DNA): TGCGCCAGCAGCTTTCAGGGTAATTCACCCCTCCACTTT.

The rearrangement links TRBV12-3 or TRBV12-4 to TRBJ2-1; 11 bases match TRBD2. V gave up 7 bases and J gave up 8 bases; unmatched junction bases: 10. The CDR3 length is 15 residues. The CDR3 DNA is TGTGCCAGCACTCTTACTAGCGGGAGCGGGGATGAGCAGTTCTTC. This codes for CASTLTSGSGDEQFF.

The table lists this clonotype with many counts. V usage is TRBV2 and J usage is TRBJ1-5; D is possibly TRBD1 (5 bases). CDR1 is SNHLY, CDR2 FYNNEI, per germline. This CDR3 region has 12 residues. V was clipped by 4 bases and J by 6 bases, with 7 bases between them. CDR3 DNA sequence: TGTGCCAGCAGTGGGGGCACTCAGCCCCAGCATTTT. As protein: CASSGGTQPQHF.